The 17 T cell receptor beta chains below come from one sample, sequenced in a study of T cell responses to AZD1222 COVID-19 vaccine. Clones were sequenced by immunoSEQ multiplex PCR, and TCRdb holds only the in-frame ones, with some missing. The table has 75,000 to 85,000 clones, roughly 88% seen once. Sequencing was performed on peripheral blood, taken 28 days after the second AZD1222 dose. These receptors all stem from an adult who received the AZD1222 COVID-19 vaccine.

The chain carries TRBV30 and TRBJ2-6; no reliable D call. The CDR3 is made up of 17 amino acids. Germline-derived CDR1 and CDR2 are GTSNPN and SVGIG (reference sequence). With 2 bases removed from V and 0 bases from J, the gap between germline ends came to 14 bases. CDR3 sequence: CAWSFTRALSGANVLTF. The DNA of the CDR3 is TGTGCCTGGAGTTTTACCCGGGCTCTCTCTGGGGCCAACGTCCTGACTTTC. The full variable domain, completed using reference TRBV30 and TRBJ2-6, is SQTIHQWPATLVQPVGSPLSLECTVEGTSNPNLYWYRQAAGRGLQLLFYSVGIGQISSEVPQNLSASRPQDRQFILSSKKLLLSDSGFYLCAWSFTRALSGANVLTFGAGSRLTVL.

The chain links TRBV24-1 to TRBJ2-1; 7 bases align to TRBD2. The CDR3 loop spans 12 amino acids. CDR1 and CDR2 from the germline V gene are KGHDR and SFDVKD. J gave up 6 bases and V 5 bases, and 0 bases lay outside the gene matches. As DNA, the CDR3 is TGTGCCACCAGTGGCGGGGGCAATGAGCAGTTCTTC. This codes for CATSGGGNEQFF.

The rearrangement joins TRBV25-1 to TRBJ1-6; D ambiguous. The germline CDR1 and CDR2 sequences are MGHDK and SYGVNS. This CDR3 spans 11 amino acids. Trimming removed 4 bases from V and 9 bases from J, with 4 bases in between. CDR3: CASSAGSPLHF. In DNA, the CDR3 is TGTGCCAGCAGTGCAGGTTCACCCCTCCACTTT.

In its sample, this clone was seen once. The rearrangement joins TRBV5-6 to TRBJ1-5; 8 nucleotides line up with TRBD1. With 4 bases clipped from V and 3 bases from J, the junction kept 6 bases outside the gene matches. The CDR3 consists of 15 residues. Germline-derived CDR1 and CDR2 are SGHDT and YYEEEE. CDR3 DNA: TGTGCCAGCAGCGGAAAGACAGGGGTCAATCAGCCCCAGCATTTT. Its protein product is CASSGKTGVNQPQHF.

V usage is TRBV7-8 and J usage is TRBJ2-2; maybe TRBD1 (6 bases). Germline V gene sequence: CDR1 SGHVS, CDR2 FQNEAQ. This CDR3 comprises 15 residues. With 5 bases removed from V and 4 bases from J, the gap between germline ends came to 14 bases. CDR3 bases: TGTGCCAGCAGCCAGTTCAGGGGTTTCACCGGGGAGCTGTTTTTT. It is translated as CASSQFRGFTGELFF.

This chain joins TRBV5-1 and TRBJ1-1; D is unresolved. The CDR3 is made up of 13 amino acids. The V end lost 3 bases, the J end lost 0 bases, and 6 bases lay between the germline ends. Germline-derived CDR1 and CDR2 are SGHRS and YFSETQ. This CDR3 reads CASSWTMNTEAFF. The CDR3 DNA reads TGCGCCAGCAGCTGGACCATGAACACTGAAGCTTTCTTT.

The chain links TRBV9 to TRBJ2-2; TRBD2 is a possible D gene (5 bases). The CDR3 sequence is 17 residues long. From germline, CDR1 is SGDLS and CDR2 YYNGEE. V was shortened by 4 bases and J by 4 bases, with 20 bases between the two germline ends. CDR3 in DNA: TGTGCCAGCAGCTTCACCCCTCCGGGCCGGGGCACCGGGGAGCTGTTTTTT. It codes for CASSFTPPGRGTGELFF.

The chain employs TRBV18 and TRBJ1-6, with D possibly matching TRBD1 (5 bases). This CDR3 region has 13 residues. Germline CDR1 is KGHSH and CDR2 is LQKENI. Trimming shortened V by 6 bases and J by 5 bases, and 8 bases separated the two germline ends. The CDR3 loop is CASSKQDNSPLHF. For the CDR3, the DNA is TGTGCCAGCTCCAAACAGGATAATTCACCCCTCCACTTT.

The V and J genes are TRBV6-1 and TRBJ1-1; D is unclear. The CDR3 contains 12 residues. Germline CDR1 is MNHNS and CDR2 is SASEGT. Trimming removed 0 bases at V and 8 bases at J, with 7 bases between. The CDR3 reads CASSEAWREAFF. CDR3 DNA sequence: TGTGCCAGCAGTGAAGCCTGGAGGGAAGCTTTCTTT.

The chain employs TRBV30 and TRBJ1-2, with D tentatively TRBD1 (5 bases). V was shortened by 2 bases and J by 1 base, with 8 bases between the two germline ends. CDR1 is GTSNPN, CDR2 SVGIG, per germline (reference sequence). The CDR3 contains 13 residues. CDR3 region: CAWSWDFNYGYTF. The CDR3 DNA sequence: TGTGCCTGGAGTTGGGACTTTAACTATGGCTACACCTTC.

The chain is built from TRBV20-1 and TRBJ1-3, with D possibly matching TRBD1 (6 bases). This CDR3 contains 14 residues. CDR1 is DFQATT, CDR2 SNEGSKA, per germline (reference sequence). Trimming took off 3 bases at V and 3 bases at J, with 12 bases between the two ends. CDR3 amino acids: CSASQGLGGNTIYF. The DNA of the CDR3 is TGCAGTGCTAGTCAGGGGTTAGGTGGAAACACCATATATTTT.

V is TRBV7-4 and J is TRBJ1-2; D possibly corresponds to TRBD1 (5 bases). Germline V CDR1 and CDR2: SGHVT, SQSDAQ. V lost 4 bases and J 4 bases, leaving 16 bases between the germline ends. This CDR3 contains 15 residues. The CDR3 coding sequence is TGTGCCAGCAGCTCCGCCTCCGCAGGGCTCTATGGCTACACCTTC. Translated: CASSSASAGLYGYTF.

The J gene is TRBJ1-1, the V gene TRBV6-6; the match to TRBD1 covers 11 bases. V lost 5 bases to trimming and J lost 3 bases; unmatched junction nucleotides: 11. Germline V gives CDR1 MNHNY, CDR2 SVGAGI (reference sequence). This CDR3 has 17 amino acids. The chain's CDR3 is CASSRSGTGGWDTEAFF. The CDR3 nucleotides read TGTGCCAGCAGTCGTTCCGGGACAGGGGGGTGGGACACTGAAGCTTTCTTT.

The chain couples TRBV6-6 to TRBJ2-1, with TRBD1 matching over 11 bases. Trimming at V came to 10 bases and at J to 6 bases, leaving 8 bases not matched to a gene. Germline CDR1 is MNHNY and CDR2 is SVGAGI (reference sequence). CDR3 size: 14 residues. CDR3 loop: CATLTGTGGNEQFF. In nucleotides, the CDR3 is TGTGCCACCCTGACCGGGACAGGGGGCAATGAGCAGTTCTTC.

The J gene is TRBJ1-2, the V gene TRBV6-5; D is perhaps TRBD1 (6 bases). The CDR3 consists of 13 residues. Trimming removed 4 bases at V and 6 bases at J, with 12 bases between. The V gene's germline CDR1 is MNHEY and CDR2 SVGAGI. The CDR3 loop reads CASSSRDNHGYTF. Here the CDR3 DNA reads TGTGCCAGCAGTTCTCGGGACAATCATGGCTACACCTTC.

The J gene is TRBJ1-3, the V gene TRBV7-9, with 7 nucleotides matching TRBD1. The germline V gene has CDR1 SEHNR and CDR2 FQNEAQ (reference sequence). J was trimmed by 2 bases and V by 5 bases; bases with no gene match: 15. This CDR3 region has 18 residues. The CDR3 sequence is CASSDREGGGKTGNTIYF. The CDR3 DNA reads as TGTGCCAGCAGCGACCGGGAGGGAGGGGGCAAGACTGGAAACACCATATATTTT.

The CDR3 nucleotides read TGTGCCAGCCACTCTCAGGGTTCACCCCTCCACTTT. Its protein product is CASHSQGSPLHF. This chain uses TRBV28 with TRBJ1-6, with a tentative D call TRBD1 (5 bases). The length of the CDR3 is 12 residues. Germline V lookup: CDR1 MDHEN, CDR2 SYDVKM. Between the trimmed V and J ends, which lost 8 bases and 9 bases, there was a span of 11 bases. The full variable domain, rest sourced from reference TRBV28 and TRBJ1-6, is DVKVTQSSRYLVKRTGEKVFLECVQDMDHENMFWYRQDPGLGLRLIYFSYDVKMKEKGDIPEGYSVSREKKERFSLILESASTNQTSMYLCASHSQGSPLHFGNGTRLTVT.